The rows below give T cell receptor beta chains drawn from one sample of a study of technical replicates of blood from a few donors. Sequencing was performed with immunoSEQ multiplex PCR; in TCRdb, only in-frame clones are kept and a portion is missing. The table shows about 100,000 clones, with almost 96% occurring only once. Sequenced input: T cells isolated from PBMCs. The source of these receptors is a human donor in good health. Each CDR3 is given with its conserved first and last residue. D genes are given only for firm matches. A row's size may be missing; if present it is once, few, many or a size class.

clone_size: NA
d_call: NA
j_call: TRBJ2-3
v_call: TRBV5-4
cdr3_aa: CASSFGSTQYF
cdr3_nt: TGTGCCAGCAGCTTCGGGAGTACGCAGTATTTT

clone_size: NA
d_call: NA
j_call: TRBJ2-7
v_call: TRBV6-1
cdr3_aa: CASSEAVAAGGYEQYF
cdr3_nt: TGTGCCAGCAGTGAAGCTGTAGCGGCCGGGGGCTACGAGCAGTACTTC

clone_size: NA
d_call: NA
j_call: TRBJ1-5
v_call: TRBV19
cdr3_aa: CASSIARVPWPQHF
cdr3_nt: TGTGCCAGTAGTATAGCCCGAGTCCCTTGGCCCCAGCATTTT

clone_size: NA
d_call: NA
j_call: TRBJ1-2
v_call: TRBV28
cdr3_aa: CASSLTGRGGYTF
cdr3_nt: TGTGCCAGCAGTTTAACGGGCCGAGGGGGCTACACCTTC

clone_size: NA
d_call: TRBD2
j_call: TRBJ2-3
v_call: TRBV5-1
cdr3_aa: CASRDLAGVTDTQYF
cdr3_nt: TGCGCCAGCAGGGATCTAGCGGGGGTTACAGATACGCAGTATTTT

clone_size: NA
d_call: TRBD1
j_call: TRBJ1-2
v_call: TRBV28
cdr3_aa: CASTPGQGKTVRSYTF
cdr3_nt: TGTGCCAGCACTCCGGGACAGGGTAAGACAGTACGGAGCTACACCTTC

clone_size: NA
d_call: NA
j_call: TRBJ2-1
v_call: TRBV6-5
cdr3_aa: CASSTSTTTEQFF
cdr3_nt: TGTGCCAGCAGTACCTCCACCACAACGGAGCAGTTCTTC

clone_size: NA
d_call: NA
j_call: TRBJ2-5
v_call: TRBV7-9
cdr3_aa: CASSLAENTLGRETQYF
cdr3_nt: TGTGCCAGCAGCTTAGCGGAGAACACCCTAGGCCGAGAGACCCAGTACTTC

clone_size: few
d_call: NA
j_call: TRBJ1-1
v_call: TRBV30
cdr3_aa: CAWTVNQNTEAFF
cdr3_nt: TGTGCCTGGACAGTAAACCAAAACACTGAAGCTTTCTTT

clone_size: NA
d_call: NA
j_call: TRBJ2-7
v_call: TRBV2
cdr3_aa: CASSDPQARWEQYF
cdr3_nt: TGTGCCAGCAGTGACCCCCAGGCTCGTTGGGAGCAGTACTTC

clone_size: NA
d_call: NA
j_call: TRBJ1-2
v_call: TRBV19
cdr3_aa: CASSIDLVGPGGGYGYTF
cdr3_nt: NA

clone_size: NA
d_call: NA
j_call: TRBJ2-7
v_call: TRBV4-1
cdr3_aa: CASSQTDGRSYEQYF
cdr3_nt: TGCGCCAGCAGCCAAACCGACGGGAGATCCTACGAGCAGTACTTC

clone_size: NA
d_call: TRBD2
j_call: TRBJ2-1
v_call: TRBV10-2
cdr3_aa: CASSDPLAGFPNEQFF
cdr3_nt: TGCGCCAGCAGTGACCCACTAGCGGGATTTCCCAATGAGCAGTTCTTC

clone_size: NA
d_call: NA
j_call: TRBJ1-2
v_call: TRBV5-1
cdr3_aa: CASSSGGRLYGYTF
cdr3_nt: TGCGCCAGCAGCTCCGGGGGACGGTTGTATGGCTACACCTTC

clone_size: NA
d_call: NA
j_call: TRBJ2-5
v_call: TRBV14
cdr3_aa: CASSPKTTFTTSRGKQETQYF
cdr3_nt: TGTGCCAGCAGCCCCAAAACAACCTTTACGACTAGCAGGGGAAAACAAGAGACCCAGTACTTC

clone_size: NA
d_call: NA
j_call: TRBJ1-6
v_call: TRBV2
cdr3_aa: CASSDLGRGVLHF
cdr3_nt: TGTGCCAGCAGTGATCTGGGGCGAGGAGTCCTCCACTTT

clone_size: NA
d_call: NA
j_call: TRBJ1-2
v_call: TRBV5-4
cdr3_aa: CASSLTGPGYGYTF
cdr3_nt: TGTGCCAGCAGCTTGACAGGGCCGGGCTATGGCTACACCTTC